The source of this TCR beta chain is a study of cytomegalovirus exposure and HLA in healthy donors. The PCR employed 60 Vbeta primers together with 13 Jbeta primers. Assay used: immunoSEQ multiplex PCR; TCRdb lists only in-frame clones, some missing. Counted here are a few hundred thousand clones, about 77% occurring once; the ten biggest clones make up under 2%. This clonotype originated in a woman in her 30s in good health and CMV-seronegative. Sequencing was performed on PBMCs.

The CDR3 bases are TGTGCCAGCAGCCGCCCTAGCGGGGGGGCTGAGGAAAACATTCAGTACTTC. The encoded protein is CASSRPSGGAEENIQYF. The V and J genes are TRBV5-6 and TRBJ2-4; 12 bases are a match to TRBD2. This CDR3 region has 17 residues. The ends lost 4 bases at V and 5 bases at J; junction bases unmatched: 10. CDR1 and CDR2 (germline): SGHDT, YYEEEE. The full variable domain, its missing parts supplied by reference TRBV5-6 and TRBJ2-4, is DAGVTQSPTHLIKTRGQQVTLRCSPKSGHDTVSWYQQALGQGPQFIFQYYEEEERQRGNFPDRFSGHQFPNYSSELNVNALLLGDSALYLCASSRPSGGAEENIQYFGAGTRLSVL.